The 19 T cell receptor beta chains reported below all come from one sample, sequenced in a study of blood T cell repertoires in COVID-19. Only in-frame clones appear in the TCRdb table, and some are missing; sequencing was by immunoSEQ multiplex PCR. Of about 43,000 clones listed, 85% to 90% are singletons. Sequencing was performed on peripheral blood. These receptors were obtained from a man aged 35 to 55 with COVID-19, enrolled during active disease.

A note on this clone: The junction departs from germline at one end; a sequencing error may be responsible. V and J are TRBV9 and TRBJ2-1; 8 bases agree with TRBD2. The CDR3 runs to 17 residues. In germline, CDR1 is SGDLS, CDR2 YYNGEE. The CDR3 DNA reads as TGCCCCCCCCGCCCCGGGGGCGGGGGGCCCTCCTACAATGAGCAGTTCTTC. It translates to CPPRPGGGGPSYNEQFF.

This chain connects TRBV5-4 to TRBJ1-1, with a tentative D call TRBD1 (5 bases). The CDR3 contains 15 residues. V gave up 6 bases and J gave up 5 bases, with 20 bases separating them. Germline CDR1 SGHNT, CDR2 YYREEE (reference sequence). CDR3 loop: CASTFGTLGGTEAFF. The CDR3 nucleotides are TGTGCCAGCACCTTTGGAACTCTCGGGGGGACTGAAGCTTTCTTT.

The CDR3 sequence is CASSREGLAGTDTQYF. CDR3 sequence (DNA): TGCGCCAGCAGCCGCGAGGGACTAGCGGGCACAGATACGCAGTATTTT. The chain employs TRBV5-1 and TRBJ2-3; 11 bases agree with TRBD2. CDR3 length equals 16 residues. V shed 4 bases, J shed 1 base, and the junction held 5 bases outside the gene matches. Per the germline V gene, CDR1 is SGHRS and CDR2 is YFSETQ.

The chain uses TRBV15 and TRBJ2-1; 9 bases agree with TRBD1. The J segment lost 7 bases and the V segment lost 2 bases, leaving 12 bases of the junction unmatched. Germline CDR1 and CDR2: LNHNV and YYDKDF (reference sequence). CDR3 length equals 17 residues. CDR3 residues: CATSRSLGQGRRNEQFF. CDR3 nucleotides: TGTGCCACCAGCAGAAGTCTCGGACAGGGGCGCCGGAATGAGCAGTTCTTC. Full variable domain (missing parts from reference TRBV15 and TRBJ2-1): DAMVIQNPRYQVTQFGKPVTLSCSQTLNHNVMYWYQQKSSQAPKLLFHYYDKDFNNEADTPDNFQSRRPNTSFCFLDIRSPGLGDTAMYLCATSRSLGQGRRNEQFFGPGTRLTVL.

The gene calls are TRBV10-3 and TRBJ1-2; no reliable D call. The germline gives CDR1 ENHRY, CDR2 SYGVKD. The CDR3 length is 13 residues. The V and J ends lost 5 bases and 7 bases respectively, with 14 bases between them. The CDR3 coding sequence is TGTGCCATCAGTTTACAATCGGCGGGTGGCTACACCTTC. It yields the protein CAISLQSAGGYTF.

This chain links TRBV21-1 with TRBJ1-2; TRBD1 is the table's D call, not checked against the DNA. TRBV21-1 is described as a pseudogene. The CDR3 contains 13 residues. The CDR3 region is CASSKEIRNGYTF. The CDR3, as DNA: TGTGCCAGCAGCAAAGAGATCAGGAATGGCTACACCTTC.

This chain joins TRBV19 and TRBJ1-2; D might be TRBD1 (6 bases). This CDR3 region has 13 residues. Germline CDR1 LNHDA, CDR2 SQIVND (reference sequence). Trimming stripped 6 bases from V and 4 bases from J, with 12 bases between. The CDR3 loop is CASRLQGVYGYTF. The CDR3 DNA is TGTGCCAGTAGGCTACAGGGCGTCTATGGCTACACCTTC. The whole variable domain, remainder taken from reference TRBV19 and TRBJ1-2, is DGGITQSPKYLFRKEGQNVTLSCEQNLNHDAMYWYRQDPGQGLRLIYYSQIVNDFQKGDIAEGYSVSREKKESFPLTVTSAQKNPTAFYLCASRLQGVYGYTFGSGTRLTVV.

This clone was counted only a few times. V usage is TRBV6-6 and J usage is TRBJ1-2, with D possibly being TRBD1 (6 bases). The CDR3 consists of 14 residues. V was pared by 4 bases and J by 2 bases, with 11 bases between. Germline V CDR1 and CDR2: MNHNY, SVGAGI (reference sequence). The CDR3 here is CASSFLQGNYGYTF. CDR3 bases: TGTGCCAGCAGTTTCCTACAGGGAAACTATGGCTACACCTTC.

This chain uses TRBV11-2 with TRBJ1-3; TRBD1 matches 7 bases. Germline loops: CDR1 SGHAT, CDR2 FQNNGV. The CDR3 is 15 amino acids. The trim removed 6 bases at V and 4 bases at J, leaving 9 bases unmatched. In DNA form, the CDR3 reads TGTGCCAGCAGTCCTACCGGGACAGTAGGAAACACCATATATTTT. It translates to CASSPTGTVGNTIYF.

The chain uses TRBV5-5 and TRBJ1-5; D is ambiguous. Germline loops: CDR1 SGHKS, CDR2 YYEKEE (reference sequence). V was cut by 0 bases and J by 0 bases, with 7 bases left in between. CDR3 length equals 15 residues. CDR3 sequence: CASSLDSNSNQPQHF. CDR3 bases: TGTGCCAGCAGCTTGGACAGTAATAGCAATCAGCCCCAGCATTTT. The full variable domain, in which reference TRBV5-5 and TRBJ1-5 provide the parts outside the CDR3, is DAGVTQSPTHLIKTRGQQVTLRCSPISGHKSVSWYQQVLGQGPQFIFQYYEKEERGRGNFPDRFSARQFPNYSSELNVNALLLGDSALYLCASSLDSNSNQPQHFGDGTRLSIL.

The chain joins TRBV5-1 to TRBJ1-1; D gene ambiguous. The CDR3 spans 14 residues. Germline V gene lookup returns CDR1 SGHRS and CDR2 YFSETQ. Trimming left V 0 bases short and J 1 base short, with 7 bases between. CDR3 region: CASSLDRSNTEAFF. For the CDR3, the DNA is TGCGCCAGCAGCTTGGACAGATCGAACACTGAAGCTTTCTTT.

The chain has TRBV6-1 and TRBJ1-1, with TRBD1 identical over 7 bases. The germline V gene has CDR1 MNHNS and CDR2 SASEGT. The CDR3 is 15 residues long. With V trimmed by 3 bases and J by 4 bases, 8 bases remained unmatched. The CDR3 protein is CASSEPGGLGTEAFF. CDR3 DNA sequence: TGTGCCAGCAGTGAGCCAGGGGGTCTGGGCACTGAAGCTTTCTTT.

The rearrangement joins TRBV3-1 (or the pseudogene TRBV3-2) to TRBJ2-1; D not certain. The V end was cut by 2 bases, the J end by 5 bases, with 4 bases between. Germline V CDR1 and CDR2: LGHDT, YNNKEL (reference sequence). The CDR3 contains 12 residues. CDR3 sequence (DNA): TGTGCCAGCAGCCAACTAGACAATGAGCAGTTCTTC. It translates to CASSQLDNEQFF.

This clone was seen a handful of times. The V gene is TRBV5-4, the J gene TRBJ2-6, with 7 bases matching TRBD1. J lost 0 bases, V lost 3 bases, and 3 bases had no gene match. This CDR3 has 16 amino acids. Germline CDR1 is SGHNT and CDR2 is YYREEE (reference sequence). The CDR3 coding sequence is TGTGCCAGCAGCTGGGACAGCCCCTCTGGGGCCAACGTCCTGACTTTC. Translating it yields CASSWDSPSGANVLTF. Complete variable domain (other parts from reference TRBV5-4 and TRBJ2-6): ETGVTQSPTHLIKTRGQQVTLRCSSQSGHNTVSWYQQALGQGPQFIFQYYREEENGRGNFPPRFSGLQFPNYSSELNVNALELDDSALYLCASSWDSPSGANVLTFGAGSRLTVL.

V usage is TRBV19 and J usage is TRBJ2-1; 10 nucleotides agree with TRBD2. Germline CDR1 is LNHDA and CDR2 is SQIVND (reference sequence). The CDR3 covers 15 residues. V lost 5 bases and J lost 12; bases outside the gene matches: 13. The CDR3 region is CASSATSGFLGRQFF. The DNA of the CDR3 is TGTGCCAGTAGTGCGACTAGCGGGTTCCTGGGTAGGCAGTTCTTC.

CDR3 residues: CSASGGGTEAFF. CDR3 sequence (DNA): TGCAGTGCTAGTGGAGGAGGAACTGAAGCTTTCTTT. This chain links TRBV20-1 with TRBJ1-1; D not certain. The CDR3 consists of 12 residues. The V gene's germline CDR1 is DFQATT and CDR2 SNEGSKA (reference sequence). V was pared by 3 bases and J by 5 bases, with 10 bases between.

The CDR3 here is CVRNAPGTGVCYGYTF. The CDR3 region has the DNA TGTGTCAGGAACGCGCCCGGAACAGGGGTCTGCTATGGCTACACCTTC. The chain couples TRBV7-5 to TRBJ1-2; the table calls TRBD1, which could not be checked here. TRBV7-5 counts as a pseudogene. The CDR3 is made up of 16 amino acids.

The DNA for the CDR3 is TGTGCCATCAGTGAGTCGACTCGGGGGGAACGGAACAATGAGCAGTTCTTC. It is translated as CAISESTRGERNNEQFF. J is TRBJ2-1 and V is TRBV10-3; TRBD2 agrees at 7 bases. The CDR3 length is 17 residues. The J segment lost 5 bases and the V segment lost 0 bases, leaving 10 bases of the junction unmatched. Germline V gives CDR1 ENHRY, CDR2 SYGVKD.

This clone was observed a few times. As DNA, the CDR3 is TGTGCCAGCCAGCCGGGGGGAAGAGATACGCAGTATTTT. It is translated as CASQPGGRDTQYF. The V and J genes are TRBV2 and TRBJ2-3; 7 positions match TRBD2. With 8 bases clipped from V and 5 bases from J, the junction kept 7 bases outside the gene matches. Germline CDR1 is SNHLY and CDR2 is FYNNEI. The CDR3 is 13 residues long.